The 10 T cell receptor beta chains reported below all come from one sample, sequenced in a study of metastatic and nonmetastatic thyroid tumors. TCRdb reanalyzed the PCR reads with MiXCR. The table shows 8,500 to 13,000 clones, with roughly 28% occurring only once. Not a single patient had been given any form of treatment at any point before undergoing thyroid surgery. The source material was tumor tissue. Receptors originate from a male donor with papillary thyroid cancer or a benign thyroid nodule (not recorded which). Some clones in this sample may be carry-over from other donors' samples.

This clone was observed at least ten times. The chain links TRBV7-9 to TRBJ2-5, with D unresolved. The CDR3 has 12 residues. CDR1 SEHNR and CDR2 FQNEAQ come from the germline V gene (reference sequence). Trimming cost V 5 bases and J 1 base, with 5 bases left between them. The CDR3, as DNA: TGTGCCAGCAGCCATATCCAAGAGACCCAGTACTTC. Its protein is CASSHIQETQYF. The whole variable domain, filled in from reference TRBV7-9 and TRBJ2-5, reads DTGVSQNPRHKITKRGQNVTFRCDPISEHNRLYWYRQTLGQGPEFLTYFQNEAQLEKSRLLSDRFSAERPKGSFSTLEIQRTEQGDSAMYLCASSHIQETQYFGPGTRLLVL.

The chain employs TRBV27 and TRBJ2-7; 7 bases are shared with TRBD1. Trimming at V came to 6 bases and at J to 2 bases, leaving 7 bases not matched to a gene. Per germline, CDR1 MNHEY and CDR2 SMNVEV (reference sequence). This CDR3 region has 14 residues. The DNA for the CDR3 is TGTGCCAGCAGCCCGTACAGGGGCACCTACGAGCAGTACTTC. Translation: CASSPYRGTYEQYF.

This clone occurred a few times. The chain uses TRBV27 and TRBJ1-6; no clear D gene. Germline V gene data show CDR1 as MNHEY and CDR2 as SMNVEV (reference sequence). CDR3 length: 16 amino acids. Trimming left V 5 bases short and J 1 base short, with 12 bases between. CDR3 sequence (DNA): TGTGCCAGCAGTGTACAGACGGGATCCTATAATTCACCCCTCCACTTT. This encodes CASSVQTGSYNSPLHF.

This clone has a count of ten or more. CDR3 protein: CASSQVWRLAGNEQFF. CDR3 nucleotide sequence: TGTGCCAGCAGCCAAGTATGGCGGCTAGCGGGCAATGAGCAGTTCTTC. The chain uses TRBV3-1 and TRBJ2-1; TRBD2 agrees at 8 bases. The CDR3 covers 16 residues. Germline-derived CDR1 and CDR2 are LGHDT and YNNKEL (reference sequence). V shed 1 base and J 6 bases; nucleotides not matched to a gene: 8.

This sequence joins TRBV5-1 and TRBJ1-1; 9 bases are a match to TRBD1. The CDR3 contains 14 residues. Losses at the gene ends were 6 bases for V and 4 bases for J; bases not matched to a gene: 7. Looked up from germline, CDR1 is SGHRS and CDR2 is YFSETQ. CDR3 in DNA: TGCGCCAGCACAGCCGAACAGGGGGCCACTGAAGCTTTCTTT. Translation gives CASTAEQGATEAFF. Full variable domain (remainder filled in from reference TRBV5-1 and TRBJ1-1): KAGVTQTPRYLIKTRGQQVTLSCSPISGHRSVSWYQQTPGQGLQFLFEYFSETQRNKGNFPGRFSGRQFSNSRSEMNVSTLELGDSALYLCASTAEQGATEAFFGQGTRLTVV.

This clone appeared a few times. Compared with germline, one end of the junction differs, possibly owing to a read error. The V call is TRBV29-1, the J call TRBJ2-2; D is unresolved. Germline lookup yields CDR1 SQVTM and CDR2 ANQGSEA. The CDR3 contains 10 residues. DNA of the CDR3: TGCAGCGCCAGTCCCGGTGAGCTGTTTTTT. Amino acids: CSASPGELFF.

Relative to its sample, this clone is medium-sized. One junction end disagrees with the germline gene, perhaps due to a read error. Other DNA sequences from this sample encode an identical CDR3 as well. This chain joins TRBV2 and TRBJ1-1, with TRBD1 as a possible D gene (6 bases). CDR1 is SNHLY and CDR2 is FYNNEI in the germline V gene. This CDR3 has 15 amino acids. In DNA, the CDR3 is TGCGCCAGCAGTGAAATGGGGCCAGGGGCCACTGAAGCTTTCTTT. Amino acids: CASSEMGPGATEAFF.

V usage is TRBV3-1 and J usage is TRBJ2-2, with TRBD2 matching over 7 bases. Germline V gene data show CDR1 as LGHDT and CDR2 as YNNKEL (reference sequence). The V gene end was trimmed by 3 bases and the J gene end by 2 bases; junction bases not matched to a gene: 9. CDR3 length: 17 residues. CDR3 amino acids: CASSHPEAGFNTGELFF. The DNA for the CDR3 is TGTGCCAGCAGCCATCCCGAAGCGGGGTTTAACACCGGGGAGCTGTTTTTT. The variable domain in full, completed from reference TRBV3-1 and TRBJ2-2, reads DTAVSQTPKYLVTQMGNDKSIKCEQNLGHDTMYWYKQDSKKFLKIMFSYNNKELIINETVPNRFSPKSPDKAHLNLHINSLELGDSAVYFCASSHPEAGFNTGELFFGEGSRLTVL.

In this sample, this clone turned up a few times. CDR3 residues: CASKTQDSGNTIYF. In DNA form, the CDR3 reads TGTGCCAGCAAGACACAGGACTCTGGAAACACCATATATTTT. The rearrangement joins TRBV6-1 to TRBJ1-3; maybe TRBD1 (5 bases). V dropped 7 bases and J dropped 0 bases, with 10 bases sitting between them. The CDR3 contains 14 residues. Per the germline V gene, CDR1 is MNHNS and CDR2 is SASEGT.

The chain carries TRBV9 and TRBJ2-2, with D possibly being TRBD2 (5 bases). The V gene lost 3 bases and the J gene lost 7 bases, with 10 bases spanning the gap. The germline V gene encodes CDR1 SGDLS and CDR2 YYNGEE. The CDR3 consists of 13 residues. The CDR3 DNA reads as TGTGCCAGCAGCGGACTACTACGCGGGGAGCTGTTTTTT. Protein product: CASSGLLRGELFF.